These T cell receptor beta chains were read from a single sample in a study of blood T cell repertoires in COVID-19. TCRdb's table, derived via immunoSEQ multiplex PCR, lists solely in-frame clones and lacks some. The table shows hundreds of thousands of clones, with 82% occurring only once. Source material: peripheral blood. The receptors derive from a woman older than 75 with acute or convalescent COVID-19. Both conserved end residues are part of each CDR3. Fields, in order: D gene, J gene, V gene, clone size, CDR3 protein, CDR3 DNA. The D gene is left open where the match is weak. Clone size is stated in some rows and not others, as once, few, many or a class when expanded.

>TRBD1|TRBJ2-1|TRBV4-3|-
CASSQDLRQGYNEQFF
TGCGCCAGCAGCCAAGATCTGAGACAGGGCTACAATGAGCAGTTCTTC
>-|TRBJ1-2|TRBV27|-
CASGSGAPNYGYTF
TGTGCCAGCGGATCAGGGGCACCTAACTATGGCTACACCTTC
>-|TRBJ2-5|TRBV18|-
CASSPLGAETQYF
TGTGCCAGCTCACCCCTTGGGGCCGAGACCCAGTACTTC
>-|TRBJ1-1|TRBV6-5|-
CASRRAGLATEAFF
TGTGCCAGCAGGAGGGCGGGCTTGGCCACTGAAGCTTTCTTT
>TRBD1|TRBJ1-1|TRBV6-5|-
CASSYSWTGVNTEAFF
TGTGCCAGCAGTTACTCGTGGACAGGGGTGAACACTGAAGCTTTCTTT
>-|TRBJ1-2|TRBV5-4|-
CASSLEGVYGYTF
TGTGCCAGCAGCTTGGAGGGGGTCTATGGCTACACCTTC
>-|TRBJ1-3|TRBV5-1|-
CASSLDAGPGGNTIYF
TGCGCCAGCAGCTTGGATGCGGGCCCTGGTGGAAACACCATATATTTT
>-|TRBJ2-2|TRBV7-6|-
CASSRQPFANTGELFF
TGTGCCAGCAGCCGACAGCCTTTCGCGAACACCGGGGAGCTGTTTTTT
>TRBD1|TRBJ1-2|TRBV7-9|once
CASNWDRAPNYGYTF
TGTGCCAGCAACTGGGACAGGGCCCCGAACTATGGCTACACCTTC
>TRBD2|TRBJ2-1|TRBV5-1|-
CASSLGLASYNEQFF
TGCGCCAGCAGCTTGGGACTAGCGAGCTACAATGAGCAGTTCTTC
>TRBD1|TRBJ1-6|TRBV11-2|-
CASSANRGYNSPLHF
TGTGCCAGCAGCGCTAACAGGGGTTATAATTCACCCCTCCACTTT
>-|TRBJ1-1|TRBV25-1|-
CASNRNTEAFF
TGTGCCAGCAACAGGAACACTGAAGCTTTCTTT
>-|TRBJ1-4|TRBV27|-
CASSLFGEINEKLFF
TGTGCCAGCAGTTTATTCGGGGAAATTAATGAAAAACTGTTTTTT
>TRBD1|TRBJ1-1|TRBV29-1|-
CSGLDRANTEAFF
TGCAGCGGTCTCGACAGGGCGAACACTGAAGCTTTCTTT
>-|TRBJ1-1|TRBV19|-
CASSSGQLNTEAFF
TGTGCCAGTAGCTCCGGACAGCTGAACACTGAAGCTTTCTTT
>-|TRBJ1-1|TRBV5-4|once
CASSLAGGDTAFF
TGTGCCAGCAGCTTGGCGGGGGGGGATACGGCTTTCTTT
>TRBD1|TRBJ1-5|TRBV6-2/TRBV6-3|-
CASSLRETGGPWSNQPQHF
TGTGCCAGCAGCTTACGGGAGACAGGGGGTCCTTGGAGCAATCAGCCCCAGCATTTT
>-|TRBJ1-2|TRBV3-1/TRBV3-2|-
CASSPGPGNYGYTF
TGTGCCAGCAGCCCCGGTCCGGGGAACTATGGCTACACCTTC
>-|TRBJ2-2|TRBV12-5|-
CASGLVPRGGTGELFF
TGTGCTAGTGGTTTGGTACCCAGGGGCGGCACCGGGGAGCTGTTTTTT
>TRBD2|TRBJ2-2|TRBV6-6|-
CASSRGGSPGELFF
TGTGCCAGCAGCCGGGGGGGCTCCCCCGGGGAGCTGTTTTTT
>-|TRBJ2-1|TRBV6-5|once
CASSLLAGSYNEQFF
TGTGCCAGCAGCCTCCTCGCGGGTTCCTACAATGAGCAGTTCTTC
>TRBD1|TRBJ1-2|TRBV28|-
CASSSGTGGVNGYGYTF
TGTGCCAGCAGTTCAGGGACAGGGGGCGTTAATGGCTATGGCTACACCTTC
>-|TRBJ2-1|TRBV19|-
CASSPRAGFNEQFF
TGTGCCAGTAGTCCACGGGCAGGGTTCAATGAGCAGTTCTTC
>TRBD2|TRBJ2-3|TRBV4-3|-
CASSPSRGLRGGPTDTQYF
TGCGCCAGCAGCCCCAGCCGGGGGCTGCGGGGGGGCCCAACGGATACGCAGTATTTT
>TRBD2|TRBJ2-3|TRBV2|-
CASYAGGGTDTQYF
TGTGCCAGCTATGCGGGGGGAGGCACAGATACGCAGTATTTT
>-|TRBJ1-5|TRBV19|few
CATARGRDSNQPQHF
TGTGCCACCGCAAGGGGGAGGGATAGCAATCAGCCCCAGCATTTT
>-|TRBJ1-1|TRBV6-5|-
CASILSQGPEAFF
TGTGCCAGCATTCTATCCCAGGGTCCTGAAGCTTTCTTT
>TRBD1|TRBJ1-6|TRBV5-1|few
CASSPSTGTNSPLHF
TGCGCCAGCAGTCCTTCGACAGGGACTAATTCACCCCTCCACTTT
>TRBD1|TRBJ1-1|TRBV9|-
CASSAGTGGMNTEAFF
TGTGCCAGCAGCGCCGGGACAGGGGGAATGAACACTGAAGCTTTCTTT
>-|TRBJ2-1|TRBV3-1/TRBV3-2|-
CASSPISRGWDNEQFF
TGTGCCAGCAGCCCCATCAGTAGGGGTTGGGACAATGAGCAGTTCTTC
>-|TRBJ1-1|TRBV12-3/TRBV12-4|-
CASSPIRNTEAFF
TGTGCCAGCAGCCCCATTAGGAACACTGAAGCTTTCTTT
>-|TRBJ2-7|TRBV5-1|-
CASSQATGFSYEQYF
TGCGCCAGCAGCCAAGCGACAGGCTTCTCCTACGAGCAGTACTTC
>TRBD2|TRBJ2-7|TRBV5-4|-
CASSLGPSGGTYEQYF
TGTGCCAGCAGCTTGGGTCCTAGCGGGGGGACCTACGAGCAGTACTTC
>-|TRBJ1-5|TRBV4-1|-
CASSQNPYDQPQHF
TGCGCCAGCAGCCAAAACCCCTATGATCAGCCCCAGCATTTT
>-|TRBJ1-4|TRBV6-5|-
CASSYGGVANEKLFF
TGTGCCAGCAGTTACGGGGGGGTGGCTAATGAAAAACTGTTTTTT
>TRBD2|TRBJ2-3|TRBV11-3|-
CASSIGRGTDTQYF
TGTGCCAGCAGCATTGGGAGGGGCACAGATACGCAGTATTTT
>TRBD1|TRBJ1-2|TRBV4-3|-
CASSQDRGTGVGYTF
TGCGCCAGCAGCCAAGATCGCGGGACAGGGGTTGGCTACACCTTC
>-|TRBJ2-1|TRBV24-1|-
CATSDPPGLTYNEQFF
TGTGCCACCAGTGATCCCCCGGGACTGACCTACAATGAGCAGTTCTTC
>TRBD1|TRBJ1-5|TRBV6-2/TRBV6-3|-
CASSRRTGGNNQPQHF
TGTGCCAGCAGTCGGAGGACAGGGGGCAACAATCAGCCCCAGCATTTT
>-|TRBJ1-3|TRBV5-4|-
CASSPGGPLSGNTIYF
TGTGCCAGCAGCCCGGGGGGGCCCCTCTCTGGAAACACCATATATTTT
>TRBD1|TRBJ1-1|TRBV10-3|-
CAISESFDRAAEAFF
TGTGCCATCAGTGAGTCTTTTGACAGGGCGGCTGAAGCTTTCTTT
>TRBD1|TRBJ1-2|TRBV6-5|-
CASLGGTGSGYGYTF
TGTGCCAGCCTTGGGGGGACAGGGAGTGGCTATGGCTACACCTTC
>TRBD2|TRBJ2-7|TRBV10-3|-
CAISDAGTSNGGQYF
TGTGCCATCAGTGACGCCGGGACTAGCAATGGAGGGCAGTACTTC
>TRBD2|TRBJ2-1|TRBV6-4|-
CASSANSGDYNEQFF
TGTGCCAGCAGTGCGAATAGCGGGGATTACAATGAGCAGTTCTTC
>TRBD1|TRBJ1-3|TRBV7-2|-
CASSLVGTGGNPSGNTIYF
TGTGCCAGCAGCTTAGTTGGGACAGGGGGCAATCCCTCTGGAAACACCATATATTTT
>TRBD1|TRBJ2-3|TRBV28|-
CASSPSRRDRGADTQYF
TGTGCCAGCAGTCCGAGCCGTCGGGACAGGGGCGCAGATACGCAGTATTTT
>TRBD2|TRBJ2-2|TRBV9|-
CASSPGEGANTGELFF
TGTGCCAGCAGCCCGGGGGAGGGCGCGAACACCGGGGAGCTGTTTTTT
>-|TRBJ1-6|TRBV25-1|-
CASSEYFGNSPLHF
TGTGCCAGCAGTGAATATTTCGGGAATTCACCCCTCCACTTT
>-|TRBJ1-6|TRBV13|-
CASSLTPRSPLHF
TGTGCCAGCAGCTTAACTCCTAGATCACCCCTCCACTTT